This T cell receptor beta chain was recovered during a study of blood T cells in healthy people across ages. Each donor gave ten milliliters of peripheral blood. A second PCR, run for roughly 7 to 12 cycles, used a sample-barcoded 5' primer plus a J-beta primer mix. Each of the cDNA molecules was tagged by a template-switch adaptor with 12 random nucleotides. TCRdb recomputed calls from the 5' RACE reads with MiXCR, one row per CDR3 protein. The sample includes some 900,000 distinct CDR3 sequences, about 30% of them seen just once. The CDR3 has 14 residues. CDR1 and CDR2 from the germline V gene are PRHDT and FYEKMQ (reference sequence). The V end lost 3 bases, the J end lost 6 bases, and 12 bases lay between the germline ends. A few counts support this clonotype. Its antigen is unidentified. Study results and caveats: PBMC samples, being unsorted, prevented any conclusive comparison of naive and antigen-experienced cells.

This receptor was identified in an elderly woman in good health. The rearrangement links TRBV13 to TRBJ1-5; tentatively, D is TRBD1 (6 bases). Sequencing input: blood. This CDR3 reads CASSFGGAGQPQHF. Written as DNA, the CDR3 is TGTGCCAGCAGCTTTGGGGGGGCGGGTCAGCCCCAGCATTTT.